The clone carrying this TCR beta chain has just one count. The antigen remains unidentified. This sample was taken from a study of shared clonotypes between healthy human individuals. The wider study: Three plates were used per donor for CD4 naive, three for CD4 memory, two for CD8 naive and one for CD8 memory.

Naive CD8 cells were CD45RO-negative, positively selected for CCR7, excluding terminally differentiated effector memory CD45RA+ cells. Broader study findings: The authors expected sequencing depth to affect clonotype sharing among donors. A reduction in generation probabilities was seen for non-shared clonotypes relative to those shared by all four donors. Relative to memory subsets, naive subsets generally showed larger estimated richness.

The V end was cut by 10 bases, the J end by 3 bases, with 13 bases between. Germline assignment: CDR1 SNHLY and CDR2 FYNNEI. The CDR3 spans 12 residues. Here immunoSEQ multiplex PCR was the method, and the copy in TCRdb shows in-frame clones only, minus some. The table records 800,000 or so clones, around 96% of them present only once. What was sequenced was naive CD8+ T cells sorted from blood. The rearrangement joins TRBV2 to TRBJ2-7; D may be TRBD2 (5 bases). This receptor was identified in a man aged 25-40 years in good health. The CDR3 nucleotides are TGTGCCACAAAGGACTGGGGCTACGAGCAGTACTTC. This encodes CATKDWGYEQYF.